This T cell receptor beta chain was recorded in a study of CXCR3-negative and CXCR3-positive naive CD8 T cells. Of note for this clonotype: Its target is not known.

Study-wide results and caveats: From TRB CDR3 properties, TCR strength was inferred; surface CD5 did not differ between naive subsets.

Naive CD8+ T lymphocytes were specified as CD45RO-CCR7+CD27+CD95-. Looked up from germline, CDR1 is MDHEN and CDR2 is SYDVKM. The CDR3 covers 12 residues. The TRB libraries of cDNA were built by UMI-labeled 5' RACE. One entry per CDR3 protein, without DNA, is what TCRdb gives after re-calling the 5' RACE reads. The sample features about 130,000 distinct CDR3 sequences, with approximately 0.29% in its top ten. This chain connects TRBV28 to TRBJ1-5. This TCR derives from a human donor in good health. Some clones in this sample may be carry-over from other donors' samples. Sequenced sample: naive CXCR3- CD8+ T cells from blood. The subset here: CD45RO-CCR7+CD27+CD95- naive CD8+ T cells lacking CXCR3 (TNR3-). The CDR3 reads CASRDIGQPQHF.